The 14 T cell receptor beta chains below all came from one sample that was sequenced in a study of identifying expanded T cells in peripheral blood. The data were produced by immunoSEQ multiplex PCR, yet TCRdb's version contains in-frame clones alone and is incomplete. The sample has approximately 100,000 clones, around 90% seen once. The sequenced sample consisted of blood. These receptors were taken from a person between 18 and 75 years old in good health.

The rearrangement uses TRBV5-8 and TRBJ1-2; the D is unclear. The CDR3 has 18 amino acids. Germline V gives CDR1 SGHTS, CDR2 YDEGEE. V lost 1 base, J lost 0 bases, and 19 bases lay in between. The CDR3 DNA follows: TGTGCCAGCAGCTTGTACAGTCGCCGGTTCCTAACTAACTATGGCTACACCTTC. Translating it yields CASSLYSRRFLTNYGYTF.

The V gene is TRBV7-8, the J gene TRBJ1-3, with unresolved D. Deletions cut 4 bases from V and 4 bases from J, with 2 bases between. The CDR3 runs 11 residues. Germline values: CDR1 SGHVS, CDR2 FQNEAQ. The CDR3 reads CASSWGNTIYF. The CDR3 DNA is TGTGCCAGCAGCTGGGGAAACACCATATATTTT.

The chain employs TRBV6-5 and TRBJ2-7, with D unclear. This CDR3 is built from 14 residues. Germline lookup yields CDR1 MNHEY and CDR2 SVGAGI. Trimming removed 4 bases from V and 0 bases from J, with 10 bases in between. The CDR3 bases are TGTGCCAGCAGTTCCCCCCCAAGCTCCTACGAGCAGTACTTC. Its translation: CASSSPPSSYEQYF.

The V call is TRBV27, the J call TRBJ2-3; TRBD1 aligns across 9 bases. The germline V gene encodes CDR1 MNHEY and CDR2 SMNVEV (reference sequence). CDR3 length: 17 amino acids. After removal of 4 bases from V and 2 bases from J, the junction contained 10 bases not matched to a gene. The CDR3 sequence: CASSSGQGIPYTDTQYF. In DNA form, the CDR3 reads TGTGCCAGCAGTTCCGGACAGGGGATCCCTTACACAGATACGCAGTATTTT.

The chain is built from TRBV27 and TRBJ1-4; D is perhaps TRBD1 (5 bases). The V end lost 5 bases, the J end lost 8 bases, and 9 bases lay between the germline ends. The CDR3 is 12 amino acids. CDR1 is MNHEY, CDR2 SMNVEV, per germline (reference sequence). CDR3 in amino acids: CASSPGTEKLFF. Written as DNA, the CDR3 is TGTGCCAGCAGTCCGGGGACCGAAAAACTGTTTTTT.

This chain links TRBV27 with TRBJ2-1; 7 bases align to TRBD2. This CDR3 contains 13 residues. The ends lost 3 bases at V and 9 bases at J; junction bases unmatched: 5. Germline-derived CDR1 and CDR2 are MNHEY and SMNVEV (reference sequence). The CDR3: CASSLLGGSEQFF. DNA of the CDR3: TGTGCCAGCAGTTTGCTGGGAGGGAGTGAGCAGTTCTTC.

The chain has TRBV5-5 and TRBJ2-7; D ambiguous. This CDR3 spans 11 amino acids. V was clipped by 1 base and J by 7 bases, with 6 bases between them. Per the germline V gene, CDR1 is SGHKS and CDR2 is YYEKEE (reference sequence). CDR3 nucleotide sequence: TGTGCCAGCAGCTTGAGCTGGGAGCAGTACTTC. The encoded protein is CASSLSWEQYF.

The chain uses TRBV19 and TRBJ2-1; D may be TRBD1 or TRBD2 (5 bases each). V was cut by 3 bases and J by 7 bases, with 7 bases left in between. The germline gives CDR1 LNHDA, CDR2 SQIVND (reference sequence). The CDR3 is 12 amino acids. CDR3 sequence reads: CASSMGTNEQFF. The CDR3 DNA is TGTGCCAGTAGTATGGGGACGAATGAGCAGTTCTTC.

The chain combines TRBV28 with TRBJ2-4; 9 nucleotides line up with TRBD1. The CDR3 covers 14 residues. The ends lost 6 bases at V and 4 bases at J; junction bases unmatched: 4. Germline V gene lookup returns CDR1 MDHEN and CDR2 SYDVKM. The CDR3 coding sequence is TGTGCCAGCAGGACCGGGACAGGGAAAAACATTCAGTACTTC. As protein: CASRTGTGKNIQYF.

This chain uses TRBV23-1 with TRBJ1-4; TRBD1 is a possible D gene (5 bases). TRBV23-1 is an ORF, and what it does is uncertain. The V gene lost 0 bases and the J gene lost 8 bases, with 13 bases spanning the gap. The CDR3 has 15 amino acids. The DNA for the CDR3 is TGCGCCAGCAGTCAATCACCGGGACGGTGGGAAAAACTGTTTTTT. It specifies CASSQSPGRWEKLFF.

The chain carries TRBV2 and TRBJ2-5, with TRBD2 matching 8 bases. The length of the CDR3 is 17 residues. V was clipped by 4 bases and J by 1 base; unmatched bases: 11. Germline V gene sequence: CDR1 SNHLY, CDR2 FYNNEI. This CDR3 reads CASSGLASGPGQETQYF. CDR3 DNA: TGTGCCAGCAGTGGACTGGCTAGCGGGCCGGGCCAAGAGACCCAGTACTTC. The variable domain in full, with the rest retrieved from reference TRBV2 and TRBJ2-5, is EPEVTQTPSHQVTQMGQEVILRCVPISNHLYFYWYRQILGQKVEFLVSFYNNEISEKSEIFDDQFSVERPDGSNFTLKIRSTKLEDSAMYFCASSGLASGPGQETQYFGPGTRLLVL.

This chain uses TRBV6-5 with TRBJ2-2, with TRBD2 matching 9 bases. After removal of 6 bases from V and 5 bases from J, the junction contained 7 bases not matched to a gene. This CDR3 has 15 amino acids. Germline V CDR1 and CDR2: MNHEY, SVGAGI. The CDR3, as DNA: TGTGCCAGCAGGGTAGCGGGGGCGAGGACCGGGGAGCTGTTTTTT. It is translated as CASRVAGARTGELFF.

On this clone itself: At one of its ends the junction is not consistent with the germline gene, which may arise from a read error. The chain carries TRBV7-2 and TRBJ2-4; TRBD1 or TRBD2 may be the D gene (5 bases each). There are 12 residues in the CDR3. Germline loops: CDR1 SGHTA, CDR2 FQGNSA. CDR3 loop: CASSLYFGARFF. CDR3 nucleotide sequence: TGTGCCAGCAGCTTATACTTCGGGGCCCGCTTCTTC.

The chain couples TRBV28 to TRBJ2-7; 9 nucleotides match TRBD1. CDR1 MDHEN and CDR2 SYDVKM come from the germline V gene. CDR3 size: 22 residues. With 3 bases clipped from V and 2 bases from J, the junction kept 26 bases outside the gene matches. The CDR3 DNA is TGTGCCAGCAGTTTTGGTCCACCGAAGGTACAGGGGGCCACTGGAGCAACCTACGAGCAGTACTTC. It is translated as CASSFGPPKVQGATGATYEQYF.